A selection of T cell receptor beta chains follows, all from one sample in a study of ipilimumab plus nivolumab after autologous stem cell transplantation. Assay used: immunoSEQ multiplex PCR; TCRdb lists only in-frame clones, some missing. The sample has tens of thousands of clones, 74% seen once. The sequencing here drew on PBMCs, taken in a trial of ipilimumab plus nivolumab as post-transplant consolidation. The receptors originated from a male donor with diffuse large B-cell lymphoma. The CDR3 runs from the conserved cysteine through the conserved F or W. The order of the fields is clone size, V gene, J gene, D gene, CDR3 DNA, CDR3 protein. D genes are given only for firm matches. Clone size appears in some rows only: once, few, many, or a class for an expanded clone.

clone_size: -; v_call: TRBV18; j_call: TRBJ2-1; d_call: TRBD2; cdr3_nt: TGTGCCAGCTCAACTCCGGGACTAGCGGGAGAGCAGTTCTTC; cdr3_aa: CASSTPGLAGEQFF
clone_size: -; v_call: TRBV29-1; j_call: TRBJ2-7; d_call: TRBD2; cdr3_nt: TGCAGCGTTGAGGTAGCGGGAGATGGGTACGAGCAGTACTTC; cdr3_aa: CSVEVAGDGYEQYF
clone_size: -; v_call: TRBV2; j_call: TRBJ2-1; d_call: -; cdr3_nt: TGTGCCAGCAGGGTCAGGGGAGGGATCCATGAGCAGTTCTTC; cdr3_aa: CASRVRGGIHEQFF
clone_size: -; v_call: TRBV9; j_call: TRBJ2-1; d_call: TRBD2; cdr3_nt: TGTGCCAGCAGCGTCGCCGCCGGGACTAGGGGAAATGAGCAGTTCTTC; cdr3_aa: CASSVAAGTRGNEQFF
clone_size: once; v_call: TRBV13; j_call: TRBJ2-1; d_call: TRBD2; cdr3_nt: TGTGCCAGCAGCTCCCCGGGGACTAGCGGGAGTTCCTACAATGAGCAGTTCTTC; cdr3_aa: CASSSPGTSGSSYNEQFF
clone_size: -; v_call: TRBV28; j_call: TRBJ2-7; d_call: -; cdr3_nt: TGTGCCAGCAGTTTACCGGGACCACTGGGCGAGCAGTACTTC; cdr3_aa: CASSLPGPLGEQYF
clone_size: -; v_call: TRBV2; j_call: TRBJ2-5; d_call: -; cdr3_nt: TGTGCCGGCGCCTTGGGCCGAGAGACCCAGTACTTC; cdr3_aa: CAGALGRETQYF
clone_size: -; v_call: TRBV11-3; j_call: TRBJ1-1; d_call: TRBD1; cdr3_nt: TGTGCCACCACAACGACAGGGAGACGGACTGAAGCTTTCTTT; cdr3_aa: CATTTTGRRTEAFF
clone_size: -; v_call: TRBV19; j_call: TRBJ2-1; d_call: -; cdr3_nt: TGTGCCAGTAGTATGGGCTCGAGCTCCTACAATGAGCAGTTCTTC; cdr3_aa: CASSMGSSSYNEQFF
clone_size: -; v_call: TRBV5-1; j_call: TRBJ2-5; d_call: -; cdr3_nt: TGCGCCAGCAGCTTGTACGGGGGAGAGACCCAGTACTTC; cdr3_aa: CASSLYGGETQYF
clone_size: few; v_call: TRBV7-8; j_call: TRBJ2-3; d_call: -; cdr3_nt: TGTGCCAGCACCTGGGGAGGGGGTGGCACAGATACGCAGTATTTT; cdr3_aa: CASTWGGGGTDTQYF
clone_size: -; v_call: TRBV27; j_call: TRBJ2-7; d_call: TRBD1; cdr3_nt: TGTGCCAGCAGTTTATATCAGGGGGCGAAAGAGCAGTACTTC; cdr3_aa: CASSLYQGAKEQYF
clone_size: -; v_call: TRBV11-3; j_call: TRBJ2-1; d_call: TRBD2; cdr3_nt: TGTGCCACTGGGACTAGCGATTACAATGAGCAGTTCTTC; cdr3_aa: CATGTSDYNEQFF
clone_size: once; v_call: TRBV5-1; j_call: TRBJ1-3; d_call: -; cdr3_nt: TGCGCCAGCAGCTTGGAAGGGCTCGGAAACACCATATATTTT; cdr3_aa: CASSLEGLGNTIYF
clone_size: few; v_call: TRBV2; j_call: TRBJ2-5; d_call: -; cdr3_nt: TGTGCCAGCAGTTGGACGTGGGGGGAAGAGACCCAGTACTTC; cdr3_aa: CASSWTWGEETQYF
clone_size: -; v_call: TRBV11-3; j_call: TRBJ2-3; d_call: -; cdr3_nt: TGTGCCAGCAGCTCCGAGTGGGATACGCAGTATTTT; cdr3_aa: CASSSEWDTQYF
clone_size: -; v_call: TRBV7-3; j_call: TRBJ2-1; d_call: TRBD2; cdr3_nt: TGTGCCAGCAGCTTCACGGGGGGGAAGTACAATGAGCAGTTCTTC; cdr3_aa: CASSFTGGKYNEQFF
clone_size: -; v_call: TRBV5-4; j_call: TRBJ2-7; d_call: TRBD2; cdr3_nt: TGTGCCAGCAGCACCCGACTAGCGGGAGGGTACGAGCAGTACTTC; cdr3_aa: CASSTRLAGGYEQYF
clone_size: -; v_call: TRBV5-5; j_call: TRBJ2-1; d_call: TRBD2; cdr3_nt: TGTGCCAGCAGCTTGCGGACTAGCGGGACCTTCAATGAGCAGTTCTTC; cdr3_aa: CASSLRTSGTFNEQFF
clone_size: -; v_call: TRBV7-6; j_call: TRBJ1-4; d_call: -; cdr3_nt: TGTGCCAGCAGCGGAGGGGGGCAGGGTGGTGAAAAACTGTTTTTT; cdr3_aa: CASSGGGQGGEKLFF
clone_size: few; v_call: TRBV2; j_call: TRBJ1-1; d_call: -; cdr3_nt: TGTGCCAGCGGGGAAGTGAACACTGAAGCTTTCTTT; cdr3_aa: CASGEVNTEAFF
clone_size: -; v_call: TRBV5-8; j_call: TRBJ1-1; d_call: TRBD1; cdr3_nt: TGTGCCAGCAGCCCTTACCGATTACAGGGGAGGAACACTGAAGCTTTCTTT; cdr3_aa: CASSPYRLQGRNTEAFF
clone_size: -; v_call: TRBV30; j_call: TRBJ1-1; d_call: TRBD1; cdr3_nt: TGTGCCTGGAGTGGACAGGGCCTGAACACTGAAGCTTTCTTT; cdr3_aa: CAWSGQGLNTEAFF
clone_size: -; v_call: TRBV7-2; j_call: TRBJ1-1; d_call: -; cdr3_nt: TGTGCCAGCAGCTTAGAGGCCTTGGACACTGAAGCTTTCTTT; cdr3_aa: CASSLEALDTEAFF
clone_size: few; v_call: TRBV7-2; j_call: TRBJ2-3; d_call: TRBD2; cdr3_nt: TGTGCCAGCAGCTTATGGGGGGGGAGCACAGATACGCAGTATTTT; cdr3_aa: CASSLWGGSTDTQYF
clone_size: -; v_call: TRBV6-6; j_call: TRBJ2-1; d_call: -; cdr3_nt: TGTGCCAGCAGTTACTCCCAGGCTAGCGTCGAGTTCTTC; cdr3_aa: CASSYSQASVEFF
clone_size: -; v_call: TRBV6-5; j_call: TRBJ2-1; d_call: -; cdr3_nt: TGTGCCAGCACCCCCCTGGCCCGTCATACGAATGAGCAGTTCTTC; cdr3_aa: CASTPLARHTNEQFF
clone_size: -; v_call: TRBV30; j_call: TRBJ1-3; d_call: -; cdr3_nt: TGTGCCCAGCTTTCCGTCGTCGGAAACACCATATATTTT; cdr3_aa: CAQLSVVGNTIYF
clone_size: -; v_call: TRBV7-8; j_call: TRBJ2-3; d_call: TRBD1; cdr3_nt: TGTGCCAGCAGCTTCAGGGGGTTAAGGGCAGATACGCAGTATTTT; cdr3_aa: CASSFRGLRADTQYF
clone_size: -; v_call: TRBV7-8; j_call: TRBJ1-1; d_call: -; cdr3_nt: TGTGCCAGCAGCTTAGCGCCAGGGGCGGGTACTGAAGCTTTCTTT; cdr3_aa: CASSLAPGAGTEAFF
clone_size: -; v_call: TRBV4-1; j_call: TRBJ2-5; d_call: TRBD2; cdr3_nt: TGCGCCAGCAGCTCCCGGGGACTAGCGGGTCAAGAGACCCAGTACTTC; cdr3_aa: CASSSRGLAGQETQYF
clone_size: -; v_call: TRBV10-3; j_call: TRBJ2-3; d_call: TRBD1; cdr3_nt: TGTGCCATCAGTGAGTCGAAGGGGGCCCTTGTAGTGGATACGCAGTATTTT; cdr3_aa: CAISESKGALVVDTQYF
clone_size: once; v_call: TRBV19; j_call: TRBJ1-3; d_call: TRBD1; cdr3_nt: TGTGCCAGTAGTATCCGCCTTGGGACAGCCAACTCTGGAAACACCATATATTTT; cdr3_aa: CASSIRLGTANSGNTIYF
clone_size: -; v_call: TRBV4-2; j_call: TRBJ2-3; d_call: -; cdr3_nt: TGTGCCAGCAGCCTAGCCGTGGGGGCCACAGATACGCAGTATTTT; cdr3_aa: CASSLAVGATDTQYF
clone_size: -; v_call: TRBV7-8; j_call: TRBJ1-1; d_call: -; cdr3_nt: TGTGCCAGCAGCTTAGCCGTAAGACAGTACACTGAAGCTTTCTTT; cdr3_aa: CASSLAVRQYTEAFF
clone_size: -; v_call: TRBV5-5; j_call: TRBJ1-5; d_call: TRBD1; cdr3_nt: TGTGCCAGCTCGGAAGGGGACAGGGGAAGGAGCAATCAGCCCCAGCATTTT; cdr3_aa: CASSEGDRGRSNQPQHF
clone_size: -; v_call: TRBV19; j_call: TRBJ2-1; d_call: TRBD2; cdr3_nt: TGTGCCAGTACCACTAGCGGGGTCTACAATGAGCAGTTCTTC; cdr3_aa: CASTTSGVYNEQFF
clone_size: -; v_call: TRBV11-3; j_call: TRBJ2-3; d_call: -; cdr3_nt: TGTGCCAGCAGCATCAGATTGGGGGGAGGCACAGATACGCAGTATTTT; cdr3_aa: CASSIRLGGGTDTQYF
clone_size: medium-sized; v_call: TRBV10-3; j_call: TRBJ2-2; d_call: -; cdr3_nt: TGTGCCATCAGTGAAAGGCAGGCCACCGGGGAGCTGTTTTTT; cdr3_aa: CAISERQATGELFF
clone_size: -; v_call: TRBV7-6; j_call: TRBJ2-3; d_call: -; cdr3_nt: TGTGCCGTAGAGGTAGACGGGGCCGACCCGATAAGCACAGATACGCAGTATTTT; cdr3_aa: CAVEVDGADPISTDTQYF
clone_size: -; v_call: TRBV6-5; j_call: TRBJ1-3; d_call: -; cdr3_nt: TGTGCCAGCAGTTTATCCACCCGCACCATATATTTT; cdr3_aa: CASSLSTRTIYF
clone_size: -; v_call: TRBV29-1; j_call: TRBJ2-5; d_call: TRBD1; cdr3_nt: TGCAGCGTTGAAGATCTTTGGGGGTCCGCGGGACAGGGGATCGAGACCCAGTACTTC; cdr3_aa: CSVEDLWGSAGQGIETQYF
clone_size: medium-sized; v_call: TRBV27; j_call: TRBJ2-7; d_call: -; cdr3_nt: TGTGCCAGCAGTCGCGGAGGGGACGGGACCTACGAGCAGTACTTC; cdr3_aa: CASSRGGDGTYEQYF